Given below is one T cell receptor beta chain in context. This sample stems from a study of technical replicates of blood from a few donors. Profiling relied on immunoSEQ multiplex PCR, and the TCRdb table lists in-frame clones only, not all of them. The data show roughly 81,000 clones, 95% to 98% seen once. With V trimmed by 0 bases and J by 2 bases, 11 bases remained unmatched. CDR3 length: 17 residues. Germline assignment: CDR1 SGHRS and CDR2 YFSETQ. The chain employs TRBV5-1 and TRBJ2-7; TRBD1 matches 7 bases. Sequencing input: T cells isolated from PBMCs. The sequence derives from a human donor in good health. This chain's CDR3 is CASSLGDRVLLPYEQYF. In nucleotides, the CDR3 is TGCGCCAGCAGCTTGGGCGACAGGGTCCTCCTGCCCTACGAGCAGTACTTC.